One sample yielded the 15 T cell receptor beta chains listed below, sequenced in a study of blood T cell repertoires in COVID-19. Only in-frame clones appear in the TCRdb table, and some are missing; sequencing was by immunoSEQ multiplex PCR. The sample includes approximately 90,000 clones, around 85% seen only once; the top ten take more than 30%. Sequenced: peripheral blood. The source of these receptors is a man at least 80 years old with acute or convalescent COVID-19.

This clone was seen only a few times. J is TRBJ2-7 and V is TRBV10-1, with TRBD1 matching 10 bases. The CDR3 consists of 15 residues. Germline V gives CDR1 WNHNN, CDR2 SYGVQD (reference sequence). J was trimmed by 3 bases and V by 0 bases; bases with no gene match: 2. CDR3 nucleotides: TGCGCCAGCAGTGAGTCGAGGACAGGGGGCTACGAGCAGTACTTC. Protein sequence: CASSESRTGGYEQYF.

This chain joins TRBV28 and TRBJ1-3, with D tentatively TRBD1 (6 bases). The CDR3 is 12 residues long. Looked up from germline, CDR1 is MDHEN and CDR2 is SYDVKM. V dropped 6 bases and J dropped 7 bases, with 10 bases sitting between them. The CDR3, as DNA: TGTGCCAGCAGAGGACAGTGGAACACCATATATTTT. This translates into CASRGQWNTIYF.

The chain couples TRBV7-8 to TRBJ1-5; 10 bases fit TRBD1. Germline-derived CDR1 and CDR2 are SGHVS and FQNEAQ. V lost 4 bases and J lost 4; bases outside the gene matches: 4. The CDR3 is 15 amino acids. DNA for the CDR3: TGTGCCAGCAGCTCGGGGACAGGGGATAATCAGCCCCAGCATTTT. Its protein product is CASSSGTGDNQPQHF.

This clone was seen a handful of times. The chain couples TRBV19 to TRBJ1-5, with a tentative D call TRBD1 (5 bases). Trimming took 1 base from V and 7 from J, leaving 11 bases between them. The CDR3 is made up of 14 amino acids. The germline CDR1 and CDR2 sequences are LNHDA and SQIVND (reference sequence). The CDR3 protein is CASSIAQGWQPQHF. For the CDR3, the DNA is TGTGCCAGTAGTATAGCGCAGGGATGGCAGCCCCAGCATTTT.

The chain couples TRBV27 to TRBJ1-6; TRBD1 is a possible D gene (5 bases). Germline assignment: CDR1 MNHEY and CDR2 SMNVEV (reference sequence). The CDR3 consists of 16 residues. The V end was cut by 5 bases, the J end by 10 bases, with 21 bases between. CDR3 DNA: TGTGCCAGCAGTCGGATCATCAGGGTGGGTGGGTCACCCCTCCACTTT. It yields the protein CASSRIIRVGGSPLHF.

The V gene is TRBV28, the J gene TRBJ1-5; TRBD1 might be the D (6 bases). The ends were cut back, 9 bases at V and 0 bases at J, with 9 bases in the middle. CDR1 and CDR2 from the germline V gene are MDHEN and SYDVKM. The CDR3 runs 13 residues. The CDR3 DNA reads TGTGCCAGTGGGGGCAATAGCAATCAGCCCCAGCATTTT. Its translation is CASGGNSNQPQHF.

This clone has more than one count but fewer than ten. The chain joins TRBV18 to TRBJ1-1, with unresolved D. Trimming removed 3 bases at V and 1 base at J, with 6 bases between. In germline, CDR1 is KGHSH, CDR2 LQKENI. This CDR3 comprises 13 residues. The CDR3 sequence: CASSPTENTEAFF. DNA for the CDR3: TGTGCCAGCTCACCCACAGAGAACACTGAAGCTTTCTTT.

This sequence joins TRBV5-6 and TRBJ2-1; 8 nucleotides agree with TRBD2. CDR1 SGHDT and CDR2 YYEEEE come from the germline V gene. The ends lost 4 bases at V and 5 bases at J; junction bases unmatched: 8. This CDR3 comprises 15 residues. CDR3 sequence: CASSLPGGADNEQFF. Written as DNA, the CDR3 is TGTGCCAGCAGCCTCCCGGGGGGGGCCGACAATGAGCAGTTCTTC.

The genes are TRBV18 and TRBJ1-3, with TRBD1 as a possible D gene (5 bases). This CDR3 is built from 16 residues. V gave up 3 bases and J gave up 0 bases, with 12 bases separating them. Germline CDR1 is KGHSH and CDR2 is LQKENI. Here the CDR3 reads CASSPTAPSSGNTIYF. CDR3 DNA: TGTGCCAGCTCACCGACAGCACCATCCTCTGGAAACACCATATATTTT. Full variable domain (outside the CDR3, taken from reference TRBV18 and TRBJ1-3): NAGVMQNPRHLVRRRGQEARLRCSPMKGHSHVYWYRQLPEEGLKFMVYLQKENIIDESGMPKERFSAEFPKEGPSILRIQQVVRGDSAAYFCASSPTAPSSGNTIYFGEGSWLTVV.

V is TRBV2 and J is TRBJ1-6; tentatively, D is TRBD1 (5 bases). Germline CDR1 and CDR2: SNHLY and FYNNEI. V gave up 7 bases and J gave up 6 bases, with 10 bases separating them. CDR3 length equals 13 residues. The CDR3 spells CASIEGANSPLHF. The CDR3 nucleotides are TGTGCCAGCATCGAAGGGGCTAATTCACCCCTCCACTTT.

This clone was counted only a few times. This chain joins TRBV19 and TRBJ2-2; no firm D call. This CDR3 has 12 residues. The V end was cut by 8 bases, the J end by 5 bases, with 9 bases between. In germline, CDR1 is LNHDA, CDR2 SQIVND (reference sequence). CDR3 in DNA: TGTGCCAGTGCTGCTCAGACCGGGGAGCTGTTTTTT. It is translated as CASAAQTGELFF.

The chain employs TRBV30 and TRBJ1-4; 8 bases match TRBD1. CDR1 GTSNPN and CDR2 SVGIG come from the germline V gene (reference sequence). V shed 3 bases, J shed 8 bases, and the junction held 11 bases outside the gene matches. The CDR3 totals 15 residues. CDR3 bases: TGTGCCTGGAGCCTAACCCGGGGGACAGGCGAAAAACTGTTTTTT. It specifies CAWSLTRGTGEKLFF.

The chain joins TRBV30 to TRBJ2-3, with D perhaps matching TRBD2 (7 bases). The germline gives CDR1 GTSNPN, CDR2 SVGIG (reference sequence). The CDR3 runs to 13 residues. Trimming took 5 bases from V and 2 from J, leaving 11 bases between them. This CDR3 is CAWGAGATDTQYF. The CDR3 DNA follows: TGTGCCTGGGGGGCGGGGGCCACAGATACGCAGTATTTT. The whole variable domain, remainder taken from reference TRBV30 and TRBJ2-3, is SQTIHQWPATLVQPVGSPLSLECTVEGTSNPNLYWYRQAAGRGLQLLFYSVGIGQISSEVPQNLSASRPQDRQFILSSKKLLLSDSGFYLCAWGAGATDTQYFGPGTRLTVL.

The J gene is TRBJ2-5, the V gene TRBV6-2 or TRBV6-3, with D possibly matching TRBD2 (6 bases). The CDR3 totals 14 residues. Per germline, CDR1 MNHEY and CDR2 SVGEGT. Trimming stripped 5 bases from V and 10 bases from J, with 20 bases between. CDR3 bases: TGTGCCAGCAGTGCTACCGGGACTCTAAGGTACCAGTACTTC. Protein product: CASSATGTLRYQYF.

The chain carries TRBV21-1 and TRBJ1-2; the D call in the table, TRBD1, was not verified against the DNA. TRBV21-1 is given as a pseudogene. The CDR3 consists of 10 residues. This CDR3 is CASKGHGYTF. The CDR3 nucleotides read TGTGCCAGCAAGGGGCATGGCTACACCTTC.